This T cell receptor beta chain originates from a study of blood T cell repertoires in COVID-19. Turning to the study itself: Sites across the United States, Italy and Spain contributed samples from acute and convalescent COVID-19.

Participant-reported clinical history was the basis for cohort assignment. Germline values: CDR1 MDHEN, CDR2 SYDVKM. This CDR3 has 15 amino acids. V was pared by 5 bases and J by 8 bases, with 10 bases of the junction left unmatched. Per the original data handling: Estimation of nucleated cell counts relied on the amplification of reference gene primers. Profiled with immunoSEQ multiplex PCR; TCRdb holds only in-frame clones, not every one. For V, J and clone size, that table is used; D and trimming come from the DNA. The table lists about 280,000 clones, roughly nine tenths of them singletons, with 1.9% in the top ten.

The V call is TRBV28, the J call TRBJ1-4; 8 bases are a match to TRBD1. The clonotype comes from a woman aged 60-70 years who had recovered from COVID-19. Sequencing used PBMCs or T cells enriched from blood (not recorded which). The CDR3 sequence: CASSPTGTGEEKLFF. DNA for the CDR3: TGTGCCAGCAGTCCCACCGGGACAGGCGAGGAAAAACTGTTTTTT.